The clone carrying this TCR beta chain was recorded once. As yet, its antigen is unknown. The sample belongs to a study of T cell responses to AZD1222 COVID-19 vaccine. Findings of the study overall: Vaccine-associated CD4 TCRs ranged over spike, dominating at 160-218 and 743-854.

This table comes from immunoSEQ multiplex PCR, and its TCRdb copy is limited to in-frame clones, with some not included. The profile shows under 95,000 clones, 89% of them singletons. The sample was peripheral blood, taken on day 0 of AZD1222 vaccination. This clonotype was sampled from an adult in good health.

CDR3 bases: TGTGCCAGCAGCAGGCAGGGGGCTGGGACTGAAGCTTTCTTT. It translates to CASSRQGAGTEAFF. This chain connects TRBV14 to TRBJ1-1, with 8 bases that match TRBD1. The ends lost 5 bases at V and 5 bases at J; junction bases unmatched: 7. The CDR3 is 14 residues long. CDR1 is SGHDN, CDR2 FVKESK, per germline.